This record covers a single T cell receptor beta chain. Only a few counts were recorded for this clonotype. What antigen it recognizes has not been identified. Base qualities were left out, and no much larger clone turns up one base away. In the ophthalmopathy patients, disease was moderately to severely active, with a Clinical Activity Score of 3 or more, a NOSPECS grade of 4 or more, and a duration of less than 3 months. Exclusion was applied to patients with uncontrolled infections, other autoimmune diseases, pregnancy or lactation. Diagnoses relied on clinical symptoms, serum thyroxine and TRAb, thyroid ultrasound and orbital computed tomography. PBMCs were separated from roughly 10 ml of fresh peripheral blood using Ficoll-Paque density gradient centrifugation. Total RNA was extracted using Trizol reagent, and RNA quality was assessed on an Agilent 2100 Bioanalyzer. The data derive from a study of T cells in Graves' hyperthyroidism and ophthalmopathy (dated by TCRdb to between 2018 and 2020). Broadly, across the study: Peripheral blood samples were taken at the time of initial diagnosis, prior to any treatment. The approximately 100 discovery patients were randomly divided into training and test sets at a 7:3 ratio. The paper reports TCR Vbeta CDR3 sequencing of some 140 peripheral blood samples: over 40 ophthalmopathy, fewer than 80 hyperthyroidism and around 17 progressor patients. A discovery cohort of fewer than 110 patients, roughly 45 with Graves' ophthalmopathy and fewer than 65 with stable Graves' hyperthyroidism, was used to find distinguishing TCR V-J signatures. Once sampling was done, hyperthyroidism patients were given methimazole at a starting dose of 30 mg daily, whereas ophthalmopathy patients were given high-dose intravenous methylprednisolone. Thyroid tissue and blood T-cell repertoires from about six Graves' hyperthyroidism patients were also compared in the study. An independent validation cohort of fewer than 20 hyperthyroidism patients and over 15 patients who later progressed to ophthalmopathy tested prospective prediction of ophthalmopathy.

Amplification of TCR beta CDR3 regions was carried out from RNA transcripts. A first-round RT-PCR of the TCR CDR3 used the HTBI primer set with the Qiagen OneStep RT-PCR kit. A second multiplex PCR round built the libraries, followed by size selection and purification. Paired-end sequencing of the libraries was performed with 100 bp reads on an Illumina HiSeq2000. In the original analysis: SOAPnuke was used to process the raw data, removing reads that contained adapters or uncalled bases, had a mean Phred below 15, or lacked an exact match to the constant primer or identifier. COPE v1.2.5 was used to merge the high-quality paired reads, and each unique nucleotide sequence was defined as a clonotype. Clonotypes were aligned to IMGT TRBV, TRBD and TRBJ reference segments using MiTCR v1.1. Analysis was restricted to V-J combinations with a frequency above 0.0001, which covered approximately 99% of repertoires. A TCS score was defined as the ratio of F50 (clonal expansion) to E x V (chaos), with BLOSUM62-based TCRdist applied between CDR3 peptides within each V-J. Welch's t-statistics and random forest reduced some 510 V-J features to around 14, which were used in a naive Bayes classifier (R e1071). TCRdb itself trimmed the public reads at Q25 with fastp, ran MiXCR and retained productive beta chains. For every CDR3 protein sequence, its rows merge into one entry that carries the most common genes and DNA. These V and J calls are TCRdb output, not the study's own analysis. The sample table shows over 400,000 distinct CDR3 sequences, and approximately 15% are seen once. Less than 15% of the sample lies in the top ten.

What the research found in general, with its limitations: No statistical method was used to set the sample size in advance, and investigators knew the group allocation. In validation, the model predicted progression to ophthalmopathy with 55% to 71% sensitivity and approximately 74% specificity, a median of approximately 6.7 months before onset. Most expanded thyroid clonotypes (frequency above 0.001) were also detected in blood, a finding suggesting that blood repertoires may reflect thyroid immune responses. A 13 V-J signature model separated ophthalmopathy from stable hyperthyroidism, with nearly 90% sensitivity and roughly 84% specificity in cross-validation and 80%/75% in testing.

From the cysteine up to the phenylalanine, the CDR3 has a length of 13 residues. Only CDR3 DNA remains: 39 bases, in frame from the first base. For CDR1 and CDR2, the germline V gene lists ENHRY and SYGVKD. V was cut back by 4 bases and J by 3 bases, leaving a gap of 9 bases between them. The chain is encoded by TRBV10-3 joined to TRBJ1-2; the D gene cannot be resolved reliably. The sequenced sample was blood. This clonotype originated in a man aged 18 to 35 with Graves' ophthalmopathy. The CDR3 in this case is CAISGATDYGYTF. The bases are TGTGCCATCAGTGGCGCGACGGACTATGGCTACACCTTC.